The clone carrying this TCR beta chain was counted many times. The data derive from a study of response to subunit inactivated influenza vaccine. CDR1 and CDR2 from the germline V gene are SGHAT and FQNNGV. The CDR3 length is 12 residues. The V end was cut by 4 bases, the J end by 0 bases, with 2 bases between. A single record per CDR3 protein comes from TCRdb applying MiXCR to the RT-PCR reads. The sample includes roughly 790,000 distinct CDR3 sequences, 21% of them seen just once. This rearrangement joins TRBV11-2 to TRBJ2-3; no clear D. The sequences come from PBMCs from blood, collected 5 days after vaccination. This TCR came from a man aged 45-60 years who received an inactivated influenza vaccine. CDR3 coding DNA: TGTGCCAGCAGCTCTAGCACAGATACGCAGTATTTT. This encodes CASSSSTDTQYF. The full variable domain, in which reference TRBV11-2 and TRBJ2-3 provide the parts outside the CDR3, is EAGVAQSPRYKIIEKRQSVAFWCNPISGHATLYWYQQILGQGPKLLIQFQNNGVVDDSQLPKDRFSAERLKGVDSTLKIQPAKLEDSAVYLCASSSSTDTQYFGPGTRLTVL.